Sequencing of this T cell receptor (beta chain) was carried out in a study of blood T cell repertoires in COVID-19. Overall study context: Sites in the United States, Italy and Spain provided acute and convalescent COVID-19 samples. PBMCs, B-cell-depleted T cells, or T cells provided the cDNA or gDNA that made up the material.

This clone is a singleton in its sample. Germline V gives CDR1 LNHDA, CDR2 SQIVND (reference sequence). The CDR3 is 13 residues long. The V gene lost 5 bases and the J gene lost 0 bases, with 7 bases spanning the gap. In the original analysis: Estimation of nucleated cell counts was performed using reference gene primer amplification. The method was immunoSEQ multiplex PCR; TCRdb's version includes in-frame clones alone and lacks a portion of them. V and J calls and clone size follow that table, whereas D and trimming were derived from the DNA. The sample records 130,000 to 150,000 clones, around four fifths being singletons.

The chain combines TRBV19 with TRBJ1-1; D not resolved. The material sequenced was peripheral blood. The TCR originated in a woman aged 40 to 49 with active or convalescent COVID-19. The CDR3 here is CASSFLVNTEAFF. The CDR3 DNA sequence: TGTGCCAGTAGTTTTCTCGTGAACACTGAAGCTTTCTTT.